These 9 T cell receptor beta chains were sequenced from one sample in a study of CXCR3-negative and CXCR3-positive naive CD8 T cells. 5' RACE with UMI labels generated the TRB cDNA libraries. TCRdb re-called the 5' RACE reads and catalogs CDR3 proteins one per entry, DNA excluded. The sample features 50,000 to 55,000 distinct CDR3 sequences, with about 1.6% in its top ten. The sample comprised naive CXCR3- CD8+ T cells from blood. Subset specified: CD45RO-CCR7+CD27+CD95- naive CD8+ T cells lacking CXCR3 (TNR3-). The receptors originated from a human donor in good health. Some clones in this sample may be carry-over from other donors' samples.

This chain connects TRBV6-2 or TRBV6-3 to TRBJ2-1; TCRdb outputs TRBD1, but without DNA this stays unchecked. The CDR3 contains 14 residues. CDR1 MNHEY and CDR2 SVGEGT come from the germline V gene. This CDR3 reads CASSYETGYNEQFF.

The genes are TRBV6-6 and TRBJ2-4; TCRdb picks TRBD1, but there is no DNA to check that call. CDR1 is MNHNY, CDR2 SVGAGI, per germline (reference sequence). This CDR3 region has 15 residues. CDR3 protein: CASSYSGGAKNIQYF.

The CDR3 loop reads CASSPQGFEQYF. The rearrangement uses TRBV14 and TRBJ2-7. Germline V lookup: CDR1 SGHDN, CDR2 FVKESK. The CDR3 sequence is 12 residues long. Full variable domain (outside the CDR3, taken from reference TRBV14 and TRBJ2-7): EAGVTQFPSHSVIEKGQTVTLRCDPISGHDNLYWYRRVMGKEIKFLLHFVKESKQDESGMPNNRFLAERTGGTYSTLKVQPAELEDSGVYFCASSPQGFEQYFGPGTRLTVT.

This chain links TRBV7-6 with TRBJ2-2; TCRdb indicates TRBD1, and absent DNA this call remains unverified. The CDR3 is 16 residues long. Germline V gives CDR1 SGHVS, CDR2 FNYEAQ. The CDR3: CASSPGSGERVGELFF.

The J gene is TRBJ2-1, the V gene TRBV27. Germline-derived CDR1 and CDR2 are MNHEY and SMNVEV (reference sequence). The CDR3 extends over 12 amino acids. CDR3 in amino acids: CASSLGNGEQFF.

The chain couples TRBV12-3 or TRBV12-4 to TRBJ2-1. CDR3 length: 13 residues. The CDR3 reads CASSLPYRNEQFF.

The chain links TRBV12-3 or TRBV12-4 to TRBJ2-7. The CDR3 has 14 residues. CDR3 in amino acids: CASSLWQGIHEQYF.

This CDR3 is CASSFFGDNEQFF. The gene calls are TRBV7-9 and TRBJ2-1. CDR3 length: 13 residues. Germline CDR1 is SEHNR and CDR2 is FQNEAQ (reference sequence).

CDR3 loop: CSARVAGAYEQYF. This chain joins TRBV20-1 and TRBJ2-7; TCRdb selects TRBD1, and the lack of DNA leaves this call unchecked. This CDR3 spans 13 amino acids. Germline V CDR1 and CDR2: DFQATT, SNEGSKA (reference sequence).